This entry lists 22 T cell receptor beta chains sequenced from one sample in a study of naive and memory T cell subsets. The beta constant-region primer was an equimolar mix of two oligonucleotides covering TRBC1 and TRBC2. Each CDR3 protein gets one entry after TCRdb re-called the UMI-ligation and nested PCR reads with MiXCR. The sample lists 37,000 or so distinct CDR3 sequences, 13% occurring once. Sample: effector memory CD4+ T cells from blood. Subset denoted: effector memory, CD45RA- CD27-. Receptors originate from a human donor in good health.

This clonotype was observed a few times. The gene calls are TRBV7-2 and TRBJ1-2; TRBD1 matches 11 bases. Trimming removed 5 bases from V and 4 bases from J; junction bases left unmatched: 3. CDR3 length: 14 amino acids. CDR1 is SGHTA, CDR2 FQGNSA, per germline. In DNA, the CDR3 is TGTGCCAGCAGCCCGGGACAGGGGGGCTATGGCTACACCTTC. It yields the protein CASSPGQGGYGYTF.

This clonotype has at least ten counts. V and J are TRBV6-5 and TRBJ2-1, with TRBD2 matching over 9 bases. Germline lookup yields CDR1 MNHEY and CDR2 SVGAGI. V was clipped by 8 bases and J by 3 bases; unmatched bases: 5. The CDR3 contains 14 residues. The CDR3 DNA reads TGTGCCAGCCGACGACTAGCGGACTACAATGAGCAGTTCTTC. Its translation: CASRRLADYNEQFF.

This clonotype was seen repeatedly, ten times or more. CDR3 DNA sequence: TGTGCCAGCTCACCCGCGGGACTAGCGGGATACGAGCAGTACTTC. It is translated as CASSPAGLAGYEQYF. The chain joins TRBV18 to TRBJ2-7; 13 positions match TRBD2. The CDR3 consists of 15 residues. The V gene's germline CDR1 is KGHSH and CDR2 LQKENI. V was pared by 3 bases and J by 4 bases, with 3 bases of the junction left unmatched.

This chain links TRBV7-9 with TRBJ1-1, with D perhaps TRBD1 (5 bases). The CDR3 is 13 amino acids. Germline V gene data show CDR1 as SEHNR and CDR2 as FQNEAQ (reference sequence). V was clipped by 5 bases and J by 0 bases, with 7 bases between them. CDR3: CASSAGMNTEAFF. The CDR3 region has the DNA TGTGCCAGCAGCGCAGGGATGAACACTGAAGCTTTCTTT.

The chain has TRBV28 and TRBJ2-1; 9 nucleotides align to TRBD1. J was trimmed by 4 bases and V by 6 bases; bases with no gene match: 7. Germline V gene sequence: CDR1 MDHEN, CDR2 SYDVKM. CDR3 length: 15 amino acids. CDR3 sequence reads: CASRGGQGVYNEQFF. The DNA for the CDR3 is TGTGCCAGCAGGGGGGGACAGGGTGTTTACAATGAGCAGTTCTTC.

This clonotype has only a few counts. The chain is built from TRBV7-8 and TRBJ1-5; maybe TRBD1 (5 bases). Germline CDR1 reads SGHVS; CDR2 reads FQNEAQ. The CDR3 contains 15 residues. V was shortened by 2 bases and J by 7 bases, with 15 bases between the two germline ends. Here the CDR3 DNA reads TGTGCCAGCAGCTTAACCGTAACAGAGGGGCAGCCCCAGCATTTT. Translation gives CASSLTVTEGQPQHF.

A few counts support this clonotype. The chain employs TRBV9 and TRBJ1-6; tentative D call: TRBD1 (6 bases). The V gene's germline CDR1 is SGDLS and CDR2 YYNGEE. The germline V and J ends were trimmed by 4 bases and 6 bases, with 14 bases remaining between them. The CDR3 runs 15 residues. The CDR3 region has the DNA TGTGCCAGCAGCTTAACGGACAGCCCTAATTCACCCCTCCACTTT. This translates into CASSLTDSPNSPLHF.

This clonotype was found a few times. The rearrangement uses TRBV6-1 and TRBJ1-6; the D is unclear. From germline, CDR1 is MNHNS and CDR2 SASEGT. The CDR3 sequence is 16 residues long. Trimming took off 0 bases at V and 7 bases at J, with 13 bases between the two ends. In nucleotides, the CDR3 is TGTGCCAGCAGTGAAGCTCGGCCGACCTCAAATTCACCCCTCCACTTT. This sequence encodes CASSEARPTSNSPLHF.

This clonotype was seen ten or more times. The DNA for the CDR3 is TGCGCCAGCAGCTCGGGAGATGAGCAGTTCTTC. It translates to CASSSGDEQFF. The rearrangement joins TRBV5-1 to TRBJ2-1; D is possibly TRBD2 (6 bases). V was cut by 3 bases and J by 8 bases, with 6 bases left in between. The CDR3 extends over 11 amino acids. CDR1 and CDR2 from the germline V gene are SGHRS and YFSETQ.

A remark on this clonotype: This may come from a read error, since a much larger clone is one base off. The chain links TRBV2 to TRBJ2-6; D gene ambiguous. The CDR3 consists of 11 residues. Germline loops: CDR1 SNHLY, CDR2 FYNNEI. The ends were cut back, 7 bases at V and 13 bases at J, with 11 bases in the middle. The CDR3 loop is CASKIGKVLTF. DNA for the CDR3: TGTGCCAGCAAAATCGGAAAGGTCCTGACTTTC.

The chain uses TRBV7-2 and TRBJ1-6; D is possibly TRBD1 (5 bases). Germline CDR1 SGHTA, CDR2 FQGNSA. V lost 2 bases to trimming and J lost 10 bases, with 9 bases between them. The CDR3 sequence is 13 residues long. In DNA, the CDR3 is TGTGCCAGCAGCTTACAGGGAGAATCACCCCTCCACTTT. Its protein is CASSLQGESPLHF.

This clonotype was found many times. This chain links TRBV12-3 or TRBV12-4 with TRBJ2-1; D call uncertain. With 7 bases removed from V and 2 bases from J, the gap between germline ends came to 12 bases. The CDR3 has 14 amino acids. CDR3 in amino acids: CASTEGLAYNEQFF. CDR3 bases: TGTGCCAGCACCGAAGGCCTAGCCTACAATGAGCAGTTCTTC.

This clonotype was detected ten times or more. The chain joins TRBV11-2 to TRBJ2-5; D call uncertain. The CDR3 has 13 residues. Trimming took 2 bases from V and 5 from J, leaving 9 bases between them. Germline V gives CDR1 SGHAT, CDR2 FQNNGV. CDR3 amino acids: CASSLSQMETQYF. The CDR3 bases are TGTGCCAGCAGCTTATCCCAAATGGAGACCCAGTACTTC.

This clonotype was recorded at least ten times. The chain links TRBV2 to TRBJ1-5, with D hard to call. The V end was cut by 7 bases, the J end by 5 bases, with 15 bases between. From germline, CDR1 is SNHLY and CDR2 FYNNEI. CDR3 length equals 14 residues. The CDR3 sequence: CASKDIIGYQPQHF. CDR3 nucleotides: TGTGCCAGCAAAGACATTATTGGCTATCAGCCCCAGCATTTT.

The V gene is TRBV7-9, the J gene TRBJ2-2; D uncertain. Germline CDR1 SEHNR, CDR2 FQNEAQ (reference sequence). Trimming shortened V by 5 bases and J by 1 base, and 8 bases separated the two germline ends. This CDR3 has 14 residues. The CDR3 loop reads CASSPTQNTGELFF. CDR3 nucleotides: TGTGCCAGCAGCCCTACCCAGAACACCGGGGAGCTGTTTTTT. Variable domain in full (rest from reference TRBV7-9 and TRBJ2-2): DTGVSQNPRHKITKRGQNVTFRCDPISEHNRLYWYRQTLGQGPEFLTYFQNEAQLEKSRLLSDRFSAERPKGSFSTLEIQRTEQGDSAMYLCASSPTQNTGELFFGEGSRLTVL.

There are a few counts of this clonotype. This sequence joins TRBV5-1 and TRBJ2-1; D is uncertain. The V gene lost 0 bases and the J gene lost 9 bases, with 10 bases spanning the gap. The CDR3 is 13 residues long. Germline-derived CDR1 and CDR2 are SGHRS and YFSETQ. CDR3 in amino acids: CASSLALLGEQFF. In DNA, the CDR3 is TGCGCCAGCAGCTTGGCGCTTTTGGGTGAGCAGTTCTTC.

The J gene is TRBJ1-2, the V gene TRBV29-1; D possibly corresponds to TRBD1 (5 bases). CDR3 length: 13 amino acids. CDR1 and CDR2 (germline): SQVTM, ANQGSEA. Trimming removed 3 bases at V and 5 bases at J, with 13 bases between. The CDR3 DNA follows: TGCAGCGTTGAGAAAGGGGTTAAGTATGGCTACACCTTC. The encoded protein is CSVEKGVKYGYTF. Filled out from reference TRBV29-1 and TRBJ1-2, the complete variable domain reads SAVISQKPSRDICQRGTSLTIQCQVDSQVTMMFWYRQQPGQSLTLIATANQGSEATYESGFVIDKFPISRPNLTFSTLTVSNMSPEDSSIYLCSVEKGVKYGYTFGSGTRLTVV.

V and J are TRBV20-1 and TRBJ1-2, with a tentative D call TRBD1 (5 bases). V lost 0 bases and J 4 bases, leaving 15 bases between the germline ends. CDR1 is DFQATT and CDR2 is SNEGSKA in the germline V gene (reference sequence). This CDR3 has 15 amino acids. CDR3 protein: CSARDRAGSTYGYTF. The CDR3 nucleotides read TGCAGTGCTAGAGATCGGGCAGGGAGTACCTATGGCTACACCTTC.

This clonotype was found many times. The J gene is TRBJ2-1, the V gene TRBV30, with TRBD1 matching 9 bases. The CDR3 loop spans 16 amino acids. The germline gives CDR1 GTSNPN, CDR2 SVGIG (reference sequence). V was clipped by 0 bases and J by 9 bases; unmatched bases: 12. The chain's CDR3 is CAWSVDRDRARGEQFF. DNA for the CDR3: TGTGCCTGGAGTGTTGACCGGGACAGGGCGCGCGGTGAGCAGTTCTTC. Supplemented by reference TRBV30 and TRBJ2-1, the full variable domain reads SQTIHQWPATLVQPVGSPLSLECTVEGTSNPNLYWYRQAAGRGLQLLFYSVGIGQISSEVPQNLSASRPQDRQFILSSKKLLLSDSGFYLCAWSVDRDRARGEQFFGPGTRLTVL.

This clonotype was detected many times. The chain couples TRBV20-1 to TRBJ2-2; D is uncertain. The CDR3 runs 18 residues. Germline loops: CDR1 DFQATT, CDR2 SNEGSKA (reference sequence). The V and J ends lost 1 base and 3 bases respectively, with 21 bases between them. This CDR3 reads CSARVKGSRAGDTGELFF. The CDR3 region has the DNA TGCAGTGCTAGAGTAAAAGGGTCCCGGGCCGGTGACACCGGGGAGCTGTTTTTT.

This clonotype was counted between two and nine times. The rearrangement uses TRBV4-1 and TRBJ1-5; D is perhaps TRBD1 (5 bases). The CDR3 totals 15 residues. Germline V gene data show CDR1 as MGHRA and CDR2 as YSYEKL. Trimming took 1 base from V and 6 from J, leaving 13 bases between them. The CDR3 loop reads CASSQGQGAVQPQHF. The DNA for the CDR3 is TGCGCCAGCAGCCAAGGGCAGGGTGCTGTTCAGCCCCAGCATTTT.

With respect to this clonotype: Being one base from a much bigger clone, this may be a read error. V gene TRBV10-3 combines with J gene TRBJ2-7; D might be TRBD1 (7 bases). CDR3 length equals 13 residues. Germline V gene sequence: CDR1 ENHRY, CDR2 SYGVKD. V lost 3 bases to trimming and J lost 6 bases, with 12 bases between them. CDR3 in DNA: TGTGCCATCAGTGACAGGGGGGTGGGCGAGCAGTACTTC. Translating it yields CAISDRGVGEQYF.